This T cell receptor (beta chain) was found in a study of T cells in Graves' hyperthyroidism and ophthalmopathy. For the study at large: Peripheral blood draws took place at initial diagnosis, ahead of any treatment.

From RNA transcripts, TCR beta CDR3 regions were amplified. In the first-round RT-PCR of the TCR CDR3, the HTBI primer set was used. MiXCR was run by TCRdb on the multiplex PCR reads, yielding one entry per CDR3 protein. The sample consists of 360,000 or so distinct CDR3 sequences, roughly 20% of them appearing once. The CDR3 extends over 14 amino acids. Germline trimming cut 4 bases from V and 4 bases from J; bases unmatched to any gene: 5. CDR1 and CDR2 from the germline V gene are DFQATT and SNEGSKA (reference sequence). This clonotype was recorded many times. Patients having uncontrolled infection, another autoimmune disease, pregnancy or lactation were not included. Diagnoses used clinical symptoms, serum thyroxine and TRAb, thyroid ultrasound and orbital computed tomography.

The sequenced material came from blood. The chain employs TRBV20-1 and TRBJ2-5; TRBD2 matches at 11 bases. This clonotype was sampled from a middle-aged woman with Graves' ophthalmopathy. The CDR3 here is CSATATSGIETQYF. CDR3 in DNA: TGCAGTGCTACAGCGACTAGCGGGATAGAGACCCAGTACTTC.